This T cell receptor beta chain was identified in a study of spatial heterogeneity in lung cancer (dated by TCRdb to between 2018 and 2020). As for the study more broadly: The donors were 70 or so patients from the lung TRACERx cohort who had early-stage, untreated non-small cell lung cancer. Follow-up PBMC samples were sequenced whenever the samples were available, and the median time to follow-up was around two years after resection. Beta-chain transcripts were consistently detected in greater numbers than alpha-chain transcripts, which likely reflects a higher abundance of beta-chain transcripts. In the raw uncorrected reads, each unique combination of TCR and UMI appeared more than ten times on average. The study quantitatively compared TCR alpha and beta repertoires across multiple tumor regions, matched nontumor lung and blood in non-small cell lung cancer. TCR repertoire features were related to nonsynonymous mutation counts determined by whole-exome sequencing of tumor tissue. At surgery, both alpha and beta chains were TCR-sequenced in fewer than 250 tumor regions, 63 to 80 matched nontumor lung samples and a few dozen PBMC samples.

General study outcomes and caveats: Only 14 patients were included in the comparisons of baseline and follow-up blood repertoires. Additional single-cell paired TCR alpha and beta sequencing was considered necessary to confirm, at a functional level, the hypothesis that regional TCRs recognize regional mutations. Ubiquitous expanded tumor TCRs showed up in blood more often at tumor resection than at routine follow-up.

Libraries were prepared through 5' RACE. Sequencing took place on a NextSeq 500. To allow correction of PCR and sequencing errors, the TCR library protocol tagged every TCR cDNA molecule with a unique molecular identifier. As for how the authors treated the data: TCR identification, UMI-based error correction and CDR3 extraction were performed with Decombinator tools. TCRs above a frequency of 2 per 1,000, corresponding to the top 1% of the tumor frequency distribution, were defined as expanded. Renyi diversity was calculated using the R vegan package after each repertoire was subsampled 100 times to 5,000 TCRs. CDR3 similarity networks were built from amino acid triplet string-kernel similarity, with CDR3s being connected when pairwise similarity was above 0.82. The public reads were quality trimmed at Q25 with fastp and then assembled into clones with MiXCR by TCRdb, keeping productive beta chains. Rows are combined by CDR3 protein, so each entry shows the most common genes and DNA. The authors' filters were not applied to this entry. For this sample there are more than 40,000 distinct CDR3 sequences; 22% appear just once. Approximately 7.2% of the sample lies in the top ten.

This clonotype was seen a few times. Its antigen remains undetermined. No base qualities exist here, and no much larger clone lies one base off it. Cut back by 7 bases and 1 base, the V and J ends lie 16 bases apart. Including the terminal cysteine and phenylalanine, the CDR3 comprises 15 residues. Left in the record is the CDR3 DNA by itself, 45 bases read in frame from the first base. The germline V gene (reference sequence) gives CDR1 as SEHNR and CDR2 as FQNEAQ. The time point label here, explained by the study, means: blood at routine non-recurrence follow-up after resection. Whole RNA extracted from tumor and nontumor lung tissue, or from cryopreserved PBMC samples, was used for TCR sequencing without cell sorting. Only patients for whom sufficient RNA was available from at least two tumor regions were selected for TCR sequencing.

This receptor chain uses TRBV7-9 and TRBJ2-5; the D gene lacks a confident call. This material consisted of PBMCs, taken at follow-up. The sequence was collected from a female donor with early-stage non-small cell lung cancer. The CDR3 in this case is CASTDSRGIQETQYF. The nucleotide sequence is given as TGTGCCAGCACCGACTCCCGTGGGATCCAAGAGACCCAGTACTTC.